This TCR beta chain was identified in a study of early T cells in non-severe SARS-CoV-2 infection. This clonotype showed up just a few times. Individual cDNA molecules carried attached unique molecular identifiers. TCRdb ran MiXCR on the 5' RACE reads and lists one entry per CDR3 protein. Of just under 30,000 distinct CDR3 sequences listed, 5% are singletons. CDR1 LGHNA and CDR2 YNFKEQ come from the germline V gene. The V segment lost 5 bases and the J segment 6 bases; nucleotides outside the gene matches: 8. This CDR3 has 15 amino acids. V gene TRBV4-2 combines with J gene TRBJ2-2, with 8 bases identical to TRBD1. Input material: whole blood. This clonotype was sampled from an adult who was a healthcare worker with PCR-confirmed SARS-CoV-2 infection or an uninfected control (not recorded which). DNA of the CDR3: TGTGCCAGCAGCGCAGGGGGCGTCGAGTCCGGGGAGCTGTTTTTT. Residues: CASSAGGVESGELFF.